This T cell receptor (beta chain) derives from a study of blood T cell repertoires in COVID-19 (dated by TCRdb to 2018 to 2021). Regarding the study in general: Samples from collaborators originated in the United States, Italy and Spain and spanned both the acute and convalescent phases of COVID-19. The material from the prospective study consisted of cDNA or gDNA derived from T cells, B-cell-depleted T cells, or PBMCs. Deeply sampled blood TCRbeta repertoires from subjects exposed to, actively infected with, or recovered from COVID-19 were included in the dataset. The repertoires were made available in a free public database intended to serve as a resource for research on the immune response to SARS-CoV-2. Samples came from the ongoing ImmuneRACE study (first 160 participants) plus 1,254 subjects from 6 global collaborators. A de-identified subject ID, COVID-19 status, age in years and sex were almost always included in the sample metadata. Where HLA class I and class II types were available, the types were taken from metadata supplied by the sample provider, not from assay-based typing.

Whole blood was collected in K2EDTA tubes by collaborating institutions according to the institutions' own protocols. Collaborator samples were shipped for TCRbeta analysis as frozen whole blood, isolated PBMCs, or DNA extracted from either sample type. CDR3 length: 13 amino acids, cysteine to phenylalanine. This entry keeps only the CDR3 DNA: 39 bases, framed from base 1. CDR1 and CDR2 are read off the germline V gene as SGHRS and YFSETQ. At the junction V is shortened by 6 bases and J by 2 bases, with 12 bases in between. Concerning this clone: It has no known antigen specificity. Within one base of it there is no much larger clone, and no base qualities were kept.

Overall study results and their limits: The quantity of clinical and demographic metadata differed by source and by participant and was supplied without curation.

The immunoSEQ Assay, a bias-controlled multiplex PCR, was used to amplify TCRbeta CDR3 regions from genomic DNA. The authors processed their data as follows. The number of nucleated cells in each sample was estimated by amplification of reference gene primers within the assay. Sequence reads were collapsed and filtered to measure the absolute abundance of every unique TCRbeta CDR3 rearrangement. For each sample, productive Simpson clonality was calculated by taking the square root of Simpson's diversity index across productive rearrangements. TCRdb holds this immuneACCESS table with in-frame rearrangements only. Some clones are missing; in checked studies, unresolved V genes explain under half, and the rest has no known cause. Clonal size and the V and J genes are those of that table, whereas D and trimming came from the DNA. The sample table holds roughly 20,000 clones, of which roughly 81% were seen once. Roughly 8.1% of the sample is taken by the ten largest.

The rearrangement combines TRBV5-1 with TRBJ2-7; the best D guess is TRBD1, with 6 bases matching. The clonotype was recovered from a man between 60 and 75 years old with acute or convalescent COVID-19. The sample comprised peripheral blood. The CDR3: CASKGDGPYEQYF. The DNA reads TGCGCCAGCAAGGGGGACGGGCCCTACGAGCAGTACTTC.